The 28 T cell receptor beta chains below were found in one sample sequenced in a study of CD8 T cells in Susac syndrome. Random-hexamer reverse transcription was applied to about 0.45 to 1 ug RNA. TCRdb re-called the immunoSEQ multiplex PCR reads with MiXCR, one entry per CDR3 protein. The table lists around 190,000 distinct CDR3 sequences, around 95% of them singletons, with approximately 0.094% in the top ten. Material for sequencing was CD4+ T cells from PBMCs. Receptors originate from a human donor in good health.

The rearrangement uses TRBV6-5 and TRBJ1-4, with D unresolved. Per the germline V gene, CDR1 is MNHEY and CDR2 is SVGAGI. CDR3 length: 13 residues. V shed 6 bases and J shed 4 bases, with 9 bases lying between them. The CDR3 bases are TGTGCCAGCAGCCGAGATGGTAATGAAAAACTGTTTTTT. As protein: CASSRDGNEKLFF.

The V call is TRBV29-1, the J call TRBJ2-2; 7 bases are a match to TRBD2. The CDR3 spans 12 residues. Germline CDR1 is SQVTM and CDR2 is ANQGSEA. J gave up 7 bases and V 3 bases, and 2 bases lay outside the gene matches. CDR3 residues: CSVDREGGELFF. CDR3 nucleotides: TGCAGCGTTGACAGGGAGGGCGGGGAGCTGTTTTTT.

The CDR3 protein is CASSLLLPNYGYTF. CDR3 coding DNA: TGTGCCAGCAGCCTCCTCTTGCCTAACTATGGCTACACCTTC. This chain joins TRBV6-6 and TRBJ1-2, with no clear D. This CDR3 has 14 amino acids. Deletions cut 6 bases from V and 0 bases from J, with 11 bases between. Per the germline V gene, CDR1 is MNHNY and CDR2 is SVGAGI (reference sequence).

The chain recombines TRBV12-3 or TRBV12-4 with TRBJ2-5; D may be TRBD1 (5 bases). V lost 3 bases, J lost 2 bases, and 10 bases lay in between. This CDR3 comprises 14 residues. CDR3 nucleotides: TGTGCCAGCAGTTTGATGACAGTACAAGAGACCCAGTACTTC. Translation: CASSLMTVQETQYF.

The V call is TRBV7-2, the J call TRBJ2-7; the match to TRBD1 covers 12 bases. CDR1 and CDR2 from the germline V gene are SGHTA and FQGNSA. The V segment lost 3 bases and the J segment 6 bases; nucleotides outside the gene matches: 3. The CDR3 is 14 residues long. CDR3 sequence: CASSFGTGGREQYF. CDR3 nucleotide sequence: TGTGCCAGCAGCTTCGGGACAGGGGGCCGCGAGCAGTACTTC.

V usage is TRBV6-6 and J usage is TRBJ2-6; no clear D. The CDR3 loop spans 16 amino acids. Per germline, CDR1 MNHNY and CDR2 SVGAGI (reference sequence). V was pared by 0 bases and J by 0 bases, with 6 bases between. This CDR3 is CASSYSSSSGANVLTF. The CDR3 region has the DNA TGTGCCAGCAGTTACTCAAGCTCCTCTGGGGCCAACGTCCTGACTTTC.

The CDR3 DNA reads as TGCAGCGTCAAAGATGGGGGGAACACTGAAGCTTTCTTT. As protein: CSVKDGGNTEAFF. The chain has TRBV29-1 and TRBJ1-1, with D tentatively TRBD1 (5 bases). Deletions cut 6 bases from V and 1 base from J, with 12 bases between. The CDR3 runs 13 residues. The germline gives CDR1 SQVTM, CDR2 ANQGSEA.

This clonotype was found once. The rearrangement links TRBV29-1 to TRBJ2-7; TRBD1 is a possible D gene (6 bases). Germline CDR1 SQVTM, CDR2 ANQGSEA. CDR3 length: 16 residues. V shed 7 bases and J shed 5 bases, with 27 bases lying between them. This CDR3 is CSDSPRDTVHRDEQYV. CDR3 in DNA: TGCAGCGACAGCCCCCGGGACACGGTGCATCGCGACGAGCAGTACGTC.

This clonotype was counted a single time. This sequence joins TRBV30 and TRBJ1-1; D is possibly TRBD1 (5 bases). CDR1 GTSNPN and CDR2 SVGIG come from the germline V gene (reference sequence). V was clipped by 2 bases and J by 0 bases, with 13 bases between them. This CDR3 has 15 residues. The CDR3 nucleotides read TGTGCCTGGAGTCCAGACAGCCTTATGAACACTGAAGCTTTCTTT. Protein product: CAWSPDSLMNTEAFF.

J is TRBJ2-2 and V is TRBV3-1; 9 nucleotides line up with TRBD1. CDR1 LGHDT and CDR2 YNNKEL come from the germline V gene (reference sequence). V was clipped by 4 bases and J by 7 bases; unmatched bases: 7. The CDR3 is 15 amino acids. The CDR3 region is CASSPGTGKVGELFF. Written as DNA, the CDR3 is TGTGCCAGCAGCCCGGGGACAGGGAAGGTCGGGGAGCTGTTTTTT.

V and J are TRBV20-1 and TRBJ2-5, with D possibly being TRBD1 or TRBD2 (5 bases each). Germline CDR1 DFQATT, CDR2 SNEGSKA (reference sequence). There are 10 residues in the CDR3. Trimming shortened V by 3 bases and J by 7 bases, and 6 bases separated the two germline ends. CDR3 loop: CSASGGTQYF. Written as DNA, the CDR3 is TGCAGTGCTAGTGGGGGGACCCAGTACTTC.

CDR3 protein: CATKKSAEQFF. CDR3 nucleotides: TGTGCCACCAAAAAGTCGGCTGAGCAGTTCTTC. The V call is TRBV24-1, the J call TRBJ2-1; D unclear. Germline V CDR1 and CDR2: KGHDR, SFDVKD. CDR3 length: 11 residues. V was cut by 8 bases and J by 9 bases, with 10 bases left in between.

In DNA, the CDR3 is TGCAGTGCTAGGCCAGCGGCCTTTGACGAGCAGTACGTC. Translation: CSARPAAFDEQYV. The chain links TRBV20-1 to TRBJ2-7; D possibly corresponds to TRBD2 (5 bases). Per germline, CDR1 DFQATT and CDR2 SNEGSKA (reference sequence). Trimming shortened V by 3 bases and J by 5 bases, and 14 bases separated the two germline ends. The CDR3 length is 13 residues.

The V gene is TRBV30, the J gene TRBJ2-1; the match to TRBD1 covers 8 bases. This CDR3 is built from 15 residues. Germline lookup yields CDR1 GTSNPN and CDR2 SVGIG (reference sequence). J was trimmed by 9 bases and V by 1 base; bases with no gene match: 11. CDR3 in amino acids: CAWSAPRTGPSEQFF. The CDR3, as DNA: TGTGCCTGGAGTGCTCCAAGGACAGGGCCGAGTGAGCAGTTCTTC.

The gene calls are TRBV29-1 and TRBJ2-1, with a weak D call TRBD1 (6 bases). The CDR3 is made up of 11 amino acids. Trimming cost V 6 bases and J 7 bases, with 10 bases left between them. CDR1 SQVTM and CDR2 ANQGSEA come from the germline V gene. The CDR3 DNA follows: TGCAGCGTAGGGGGATGGAATGAGCAGTTCTTC. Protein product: CSVGGWNEQFF.

CDR3 in amino acids: CASRVEETQYF. CDR3 nucleotide sequence: TGTGCCAGCAGGGTCGAAGAGACCCAGTACTTC. The chain combines TRBV25-1 with TRBJ2-5; D gene unclear. The V gene lost 6 bases and the J gene lost 3 bases, with 5 bases spanning the gap. CDR3 size: 11 residues. Germline V CDR1 and CDR2: MGHDK, SYGVNS. Full variable domain (outside the CDR3, taken from reference TRBV25-1 and TRBJ2-5): EADIYQTPRYLVIGTGKKITLECSQTMGHDKMYWYQQDPGMELHLIHYSYGVNSTEKGDLSSESTVSRIRTEHFPLTLESARPSHTSQYLCASRVEETQYFGPGTRLLVL.

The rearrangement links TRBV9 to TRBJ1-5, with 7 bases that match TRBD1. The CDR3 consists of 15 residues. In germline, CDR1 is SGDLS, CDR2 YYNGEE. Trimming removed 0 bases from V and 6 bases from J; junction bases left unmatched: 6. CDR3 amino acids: CASSVGATGAQPQHF. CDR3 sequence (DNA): TGTGCCAGCAGCGTAGGAGCTACAGGGGCTCAGCCCCAGCATTTT.

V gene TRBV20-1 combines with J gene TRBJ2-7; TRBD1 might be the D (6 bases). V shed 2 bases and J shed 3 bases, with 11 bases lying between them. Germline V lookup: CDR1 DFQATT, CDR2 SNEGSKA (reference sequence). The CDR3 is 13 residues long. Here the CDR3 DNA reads TGCAGTGCTAGACCAGGGGCGCGCTACGAGCAGTACTTC. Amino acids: CSARPGARYEQYF.

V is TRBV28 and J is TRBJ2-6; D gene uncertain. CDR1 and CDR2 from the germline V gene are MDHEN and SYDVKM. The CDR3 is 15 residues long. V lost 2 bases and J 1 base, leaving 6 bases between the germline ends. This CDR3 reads CASSLAGSGANVLTF. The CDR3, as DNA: TGTGCCAGCAGTTTAGCCGGGTCTGGGGCCAACGTCCTGACTTTC.

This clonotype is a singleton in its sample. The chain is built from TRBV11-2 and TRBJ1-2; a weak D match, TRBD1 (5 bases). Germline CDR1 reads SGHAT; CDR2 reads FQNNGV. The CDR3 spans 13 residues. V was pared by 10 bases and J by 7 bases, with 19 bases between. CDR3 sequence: CANTPSQGGGYTF. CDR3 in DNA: TGTGCCAATACCCCCTCGCAGGGCGGTGGCTACACCTTC. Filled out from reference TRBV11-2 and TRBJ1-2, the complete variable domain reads EAGVAQSPRYKIIEKRQSVAFWCNPISGHATLYWYQQILGQGPKLLIQFQNNGVVDDSQLPKDRFSAERLKGVDSTLKIQPAKLEDSAVYLCANTPSQGGGYTFGSGTRLTVV.

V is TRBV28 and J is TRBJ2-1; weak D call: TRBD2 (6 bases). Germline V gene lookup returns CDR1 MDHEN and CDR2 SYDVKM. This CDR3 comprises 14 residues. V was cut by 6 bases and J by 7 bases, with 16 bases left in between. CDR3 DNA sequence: TGTGCCAGCAGCACAAGAGGGGACTCGAATGAGCAGTTCTTC. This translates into CASSTRGDSNEQFF.

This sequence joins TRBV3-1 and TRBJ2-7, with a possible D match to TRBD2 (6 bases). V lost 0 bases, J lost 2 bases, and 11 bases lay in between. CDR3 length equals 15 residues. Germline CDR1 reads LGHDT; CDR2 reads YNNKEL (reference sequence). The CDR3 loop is CASSQDVGGPYEQYF. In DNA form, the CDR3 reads TGTGCCAGCAGCCAAGATGTGGGGGGTCCCTACGAGCAGTACTTC.

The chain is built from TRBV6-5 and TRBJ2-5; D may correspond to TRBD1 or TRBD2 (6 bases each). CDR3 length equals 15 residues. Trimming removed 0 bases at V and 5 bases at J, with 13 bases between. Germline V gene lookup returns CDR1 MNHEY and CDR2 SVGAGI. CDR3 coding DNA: TGTGCCAGCAGTTACTCGAGGGGGGTGTGGGAGACCCAGTACTTC. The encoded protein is CASSYSRGVWETQYF.

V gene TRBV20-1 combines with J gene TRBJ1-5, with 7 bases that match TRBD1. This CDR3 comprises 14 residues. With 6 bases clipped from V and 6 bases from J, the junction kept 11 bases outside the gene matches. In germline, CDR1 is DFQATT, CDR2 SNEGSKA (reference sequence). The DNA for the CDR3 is TGCAGTGCCGTTTTCCCGACAGGGAGTCAGCCCCAGCATTTT. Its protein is CSAVFPTGSQPQHF.

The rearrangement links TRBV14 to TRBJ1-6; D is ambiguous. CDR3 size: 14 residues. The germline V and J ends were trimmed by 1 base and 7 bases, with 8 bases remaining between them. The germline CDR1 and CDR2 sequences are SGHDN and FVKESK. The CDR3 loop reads CASSQVTGNSPLHF. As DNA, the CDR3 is TGTGCCAGCAGCCAAGTGACGGGGAATTCACCCCTCCACTTT.

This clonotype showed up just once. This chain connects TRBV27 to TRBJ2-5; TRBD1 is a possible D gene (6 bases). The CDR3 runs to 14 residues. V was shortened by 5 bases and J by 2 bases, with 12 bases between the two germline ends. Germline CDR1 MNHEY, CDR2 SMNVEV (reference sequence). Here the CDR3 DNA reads TGTGCCAGCAGTCCTTGGGACACTCAAGAGACCCAGTACTTC. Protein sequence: CASSPWDTQETQYF.

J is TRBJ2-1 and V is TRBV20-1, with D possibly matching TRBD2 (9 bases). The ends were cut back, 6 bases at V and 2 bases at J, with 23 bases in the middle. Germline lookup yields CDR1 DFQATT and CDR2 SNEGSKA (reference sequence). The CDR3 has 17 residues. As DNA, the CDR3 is TGCAGTGCCCCCCAGGGGGCTAGCGGGGTTACCTACAATGAGCAGTTCTTC. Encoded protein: CSAPQGASGVTYNEQFF.

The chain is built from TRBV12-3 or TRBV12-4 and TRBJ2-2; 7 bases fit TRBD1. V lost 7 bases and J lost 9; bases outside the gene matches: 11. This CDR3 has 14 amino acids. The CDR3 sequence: CASIRDSLVRELFF. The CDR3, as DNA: TGTGCCAGCATTCGGGACAGCTTGGTCAGGGAGCTGTTTTTT.